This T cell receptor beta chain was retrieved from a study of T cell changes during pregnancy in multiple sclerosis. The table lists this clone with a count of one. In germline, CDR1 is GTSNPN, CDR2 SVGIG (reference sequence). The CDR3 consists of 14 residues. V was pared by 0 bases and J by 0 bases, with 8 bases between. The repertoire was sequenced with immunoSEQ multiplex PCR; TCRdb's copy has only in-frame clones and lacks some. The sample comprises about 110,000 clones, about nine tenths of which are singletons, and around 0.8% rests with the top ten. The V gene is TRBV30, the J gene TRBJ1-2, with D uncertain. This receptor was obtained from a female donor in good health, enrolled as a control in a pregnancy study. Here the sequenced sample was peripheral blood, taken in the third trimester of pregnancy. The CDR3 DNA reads TGTGCCTGGAGTGTACCAGAACCTAACTATGGCTACACCTTC. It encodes CAWSVPEPNYGYTF. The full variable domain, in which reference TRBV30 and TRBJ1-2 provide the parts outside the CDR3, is SQTIHQWPATLVQPVGSPLSLECTVEGTSNPNLYWYRQAAGRGLQLLFYSVGIGQISSEVPQNLSASRPQDRQFILSSKKLLLSDSGFYLCAWSVPEPNYGYTFGSGTRLTVV.